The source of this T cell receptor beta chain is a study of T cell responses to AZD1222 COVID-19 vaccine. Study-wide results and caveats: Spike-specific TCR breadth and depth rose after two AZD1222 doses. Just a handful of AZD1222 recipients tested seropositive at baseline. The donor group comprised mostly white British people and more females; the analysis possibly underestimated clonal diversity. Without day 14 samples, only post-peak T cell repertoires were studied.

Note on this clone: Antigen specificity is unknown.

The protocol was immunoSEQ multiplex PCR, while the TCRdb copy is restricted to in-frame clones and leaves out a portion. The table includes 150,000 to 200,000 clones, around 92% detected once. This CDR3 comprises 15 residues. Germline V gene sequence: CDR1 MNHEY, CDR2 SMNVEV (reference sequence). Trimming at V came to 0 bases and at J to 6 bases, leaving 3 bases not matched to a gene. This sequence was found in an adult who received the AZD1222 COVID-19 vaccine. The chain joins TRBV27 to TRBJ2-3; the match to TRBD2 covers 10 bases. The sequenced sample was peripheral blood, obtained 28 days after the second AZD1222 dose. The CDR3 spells CASSLSSGGTDTQYF. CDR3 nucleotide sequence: TGTGCCAGCAGTTTATCTAGCGGGGGGACCGATACGCAGTATTTT.